Below are 24 T cell receptor beta chains sequenced from a single sample in a study of blood T cell repertoires in COVID-19. Sequencing was performed with immunoSEQ multiplex PCR; in TCRdb, only in-frame clones are kept and a portion is missing. The repertoire holds about 290,000 clones, with around 86% as singletons. The sequencing input was peripheral blood. The origin of the receptors is a woman aged 25 to 39 with active or convalescent COVID-19.

V is TRBV5-5 and J is TRBJ1-6; 7 bases are a match to TRBD1. The CDR3 is 16 residues long. The germline gives CDR1 SGHKS, CDR2 YYEKEE (reference sequence). The junction had 13 bases not matched to a gene; V was cut back by 0 bases and J by 13 bases. The CDR3 sequence is CASSLAASGQTSPLHF. CDR3 nucleotides: TGTGCCAGCAGCTTGGCCGCGTCGGGACAGACGTCGCCCCTCCACTTT.

V is TRBV6-5 and J is TRBJ2-7; possible D gene TRBD1, 6 bases. Germline V gene sequence: CDR1 MNHEY, CDR2 SVGAGI. The CDR3 is 14 residues long. Trimming stripped 5 bases from V and 5 bases from J, with 16 bases between. The CDR3 spells CASSPQGSIHEQYF. As DNA, the CDR3 is TGTGCCAGCAGTCCTCAGGGGAGTATCCACGAGCAGTACTTC.

The V gene is TRBV7-2, the J gene TRBJ2-3; 11 nucleotides match TRBD2. The CDR3 is 16 residues long. In germline, CDR1 is SGHTA, CDR2 FQGNSA. Losses at the gene ends were 1 base for V and 1 base for J; bases not matched to a gene: 1. The CDR3 DNA is TGTGCCAGCAGCTTAGAACTAGCGGGGGGCACAGATACGCAGTATTTT. Its protein product is CASSLELAGGTDTQYF.

The V call is TRBV19, the J call TRBJ2-1; D perhaps matches TRBD1 (5 bases). The CDR3 totals 13 residues. The germline V gene has CDR1 LNHDA and CDR2 SQIVND (reference sequence). The germline V and J ends were trimmed by 4 bases and 4 bases, with 8 bases remaining between them. The DNA of the CDR3 is TGTGCCAGTAGTACCTCAGGGTACAATGAGCAGTTCTTC. Its translation: CASSTSGYNEQFF.

The J gene is TRBJ2-1, the V gene TRBV7-2; TRBD1 aligns across 7 bases. This CDR3 contains 13 residues. Germline V gene data show CDR1 as SGHTA and CDR2 as FQGNSA. The trim removed 5 bases at V and 12 bases at J, leaving 10 bases unmatched. The CDR3 reads CASSLPGQLAQFF. CDR3 DNA sequence: TGTGCCAGCAGCCTCCCGGGACAGTTAGCGCAGTTCTTC.

This chain joins TRBV7-9 and TRBJ2-7, with 10 bases matching TRBD1. The CDR3 spans 14 residues. Germline values: CDR1 SEHNR, CDR2 FQNEAQ (reference sequence). The J segment lost 6 bases and the V segment lost 1 base, leaving 3 bases of the junction unmatched. In nucleotides, the CDR3 is TGTGCCAGCAGCTTAGGGACAGGGGGTTCCGAGCAGTACTTC. Its translation is CASSLGTGGSEQYF.

The chain is built from TRBV19 and TRBJ2-5; 10 nucleotides align to TRBD2. V shed 1 base and J 2 bases; nucleotides not matched to a gene: 10. The length of the CDR3 is 18 residues. The germline gives CDR1 LNHDA, CDR2 SQIVND (reference sequence). CDR3 DNA sequence: TGTGCCAGTAGTATAGGGAGGAGGACTAGCGGCCGTCAAGAGACCCAGTACTTC. Translated, it gives CASSIGRRTSGRQETQYF.

The chain employs TRBV19 and TRBJ2-3; 10 bases line up with TRBD2. Germline CDR1 is LNHDA and CDR2 is SQIVND (reference sequence). The CDR3 length is 16 residues. The V segment lost 5 bases and the J segment 1 base; nucleotides outside the gene matches: 6. As DNA, the CDR3 is TGTGCCAGTAGTGTAAGCGGGGGGGCACGCACAGATACGCAGTATTTT. This sequence encodes CASSVSGGARTDTQYF.

The chain joins TRBV30 to TRBJ1-2, with D possibly matching TRBD1 (6 bases). The germline V and J ends were trimmed by 3 bases and 5 bases, with 13 bases remaining between them. Germline values: CDR1 GTSNPN, CDR2 SVGIG (reference sequence). CDR3 length equals 13 residues. CDR3 region: CAWRAGASYGYTF. CDR3 DNA sequence: TGTGCCTGGAGAGCAGGGGCTTCATATGGCTACACCTTC.

The genes are TRBV5-1 and TRBJ2-3; 14 nucleotides match TRBD2. The CDR3 runs 18 residues. Trimming removed 0 bases from V and 1 base from J; junction bases left unmatched: 4. Germline values: CDR1 SGHRS, CDR2 YFSETQ. CDR3 in amino acids: CASSLGGLAGGGTDTQYF. The CDR3 DNA follows: TGCGCCAGCAGCTTGGGAGGACTAGCGGGGGGTGGCACAGATACGCAGTATTTT.

The rearrangement joins TRBV7-3 to TRBJ2-5, with 7 bases fitting TRBD2. Losses at the gene ends were 1 base for V and 1 base for J; bases not matched to a gene: 3. There are 15 residues in the CDR3. From germline, CDR1 is SGHTA and CDR2 FQGTGA. The CDR3 sequence: CASSLRGGLQETQYF. CDR3 bases: TGTGCCAGCAGCTTAAGGGGGGGTCTCCAAGAGACCCAGTACTTC.

The rearrangement uses TRBV19 and TRBJ1-3; the match to TRBD1 covers 12 bases. Germline CDR1 and CDR2: LNHDA and SQIVND (reference sequence). Germline trimming cut 4 bases from V and 0 bases from J; bases unmatched to any gene: 13. The length of the CDR3 is 20 residues. The CDR3 nucleotides read TGTGCCAGTAGTAGATTCGGGACAGGGGGCCGCCTGAGCTCTGGAAACACCATATATTTT. Translation gives CASSRFGTGGRLSSGNTIYF.

This clone was picked up a small number of times. The gene calls are TRBV6-6 and TRBJ1-6, with 8 nucleotides matching TRBD1. CDR1 and CDR2 from the germline V gene are MNHNY and SVGAGI (reference sequence). The J segment lost 7 bases and the V segment lost 5 bases, leaving 4 bases of the junction unmatched. There are 14 residues in the CDR3. The CDR3 region has the DNA TGTGCCAGCAGTCCCGGGACAGGCAATTCACCCCTCCACTTT. It is translated as CASSPGTGNSPLHF.

This clone was detected once. V gene TRBV7-2 combines with J gene TRBJ1-3, with 7 bases identical to TRBD1. The CDR3 totals 17 residues. J gave up 0 bases and V 5 bases, and 10 bases lay outside the gene matches. The V gene's germline CDR1 is SGHTA and CDR2 FQGNSA. The chain's CDR3 is CASSPQGTANSGNTIYF. The CDR3 bases are TGTGCCAGCAGCCCCCAGGGGACAGCTAACTCTGGAAACACCATATATTTT.

The V gene is TRBV2, the J gene TRBJ1-2; 7 bases map to TRBD1. Unmatched junction bases numbered 8, after V lost 5 bases and J lost 8 bases. Germline CDR1 and CDR2: SNHLY and FYNNEI. The length of the CDR3 is 13 residues. CDR3 amino acids: CASSSGQITGYTF. In DNA, the CDR3 is TGTGCCAGCAGTTCGGGACAGATAACGGGCTACACCTTC.

This clone has just one count. The chain uses TRBV6-4 and TRBJ2-1; D might be TRBD2 (5 bases). The V and J ends lost 9 bases and 1 base respectively, with 10 bases between them. Germline CDR1 MRHNA, CDR2 SNTAGT. CDR3 length equals 13 residues. CDR3 sequence (DNA): TGTGCCAGTTCCACGGGGTCCTACAATGAGCAGTTCTTC. Its protein product is CASSTGSYNEQFF.

The chain carries TRBV28 and TRBJ1-1; D remains ambiguous. Trimming took off 5 bases at V and 1 base at J, with 11 bases between the two ends. This CDR3 contains 14 residues. Germline V lookup: CDR1 MDHEN, CDR2 SYDVKM. CDR3 coding DNA: TGTGCCAGCAGTCCCCGCACAGAGAACACTGAAGCTTTCTTT. This encodes CASSPRTENTEAFF.

The chain couples TRBV19 to TRBJ2-3; D might be TRBD2 (7 bases). Trimming shortened V by 3 bases and J by 3 bases, and 13 bases separated the two germline ends. Germline CDR1 and CDR2: LNHDA and SQIVND (reference sequence). The CDR3 sequence is 15 residues long. CDR3 residues: CASSIGGGVTDTQYF. CDR3 in DNA: TGTGCCAGTAGTATTGGGGGGGGCGTTACAGATACGCAGTATTTT.

The J gene is TRBJ2-3, the V gene TRBV7-9; 7 bases line up with TRBD2. With 1 base clipped from V and 2 bases from J, the junction kept 12 bases outside the gene matches. This CDR3 region has 18 residues. Germline V gene lookup returns CDR1 SEHNR and CDR2 FQNEAQ (reference sequence). The CDR3 loop reads CASSLDGHRTRLTDTQYF. CDR3 coding DNA: TGTGCCAGCAGCTTAGATGGCCACCGGACTAGGCTCACAGATACGCAGTATTTT. The full variable domain, rest sourced from reference TRBV7-9 and TRBJ2-3, is DTGVSQNPRHKITKRGQNVTFRCDPISEHNRLYWYRQTLGQGPEFLTYFQNEAQLEKSRLLSDRFSAERPKGSFSTLEIQRTEQGDSAMYLCASSLDGHRTRLTDTQYFGPGTRLTVL.

With respect to this clone: Other DNA sequences in the same sample also yield this CDR3. This rearrangement joins TRBV7-8 to TRBJ1-2; the D gene is possibly TRBD1 (6 bases). This CDR3 has 12 residues. Trimming took off 5 bases at V and 5 bases at J, with 9 bases between the two ends. Germline assignment: CDR1 SGHVS and CDR2 FQNEAQ. The DNA for the CDR3 is TGTGCCAGCAGCCCCGGACAGTATGGCTACACCTTC. This gives the protein CASSPGQYGYTF.

The chain carries TRBV6-2 or TRBV6-3 and TRBJ1-5, with no clear D. The ends were cut back, 1 base at V and 3 bases at J, with 7 bases in the middle. The germline CDR1 and CDR2 sequences are MNHEY and SVGEGT. This CDR3 contains 14 residues. As DNA, the CDR3 is TGTGCCAGCAGTTACTTGGACTTCAATCAGCCCCAGCATTTT. As protein: CASSYLDFNQPQHF.

CDR3 amino acids: CASSQEAGNSPLHF. CDR3 bases: TGCGCCAGCAGCCAAGAGGCAGGGAATTCACCCCTCCACTTT. This sequence joins TRBV4-3 and TRBJ1-6; tentative D call: TRBD1 (5 bases). Germline-derived CDR1 and CDR2 are LGHNA and YSLEER. CDR3 length equals 14 residues. The V and J ends lost 0 bases and 7 bases respectively, with 7 bases between them.

J is TRBJ2-5 and V is TRBV3-1 (or the pseudogene TRBV3-2), with 9 bases matching TRBD1. CDR1 and CDR2 from the germline V gene are LGHDT and YNNKEL (reference sequence). The trim removed 2 bases at V and 4 bases at J, leaving 5 bases unmatched. This CDR3 is 15 amino acids long. CDR3 sequence: CASSQLQGAGETQYF. The CDR3 coding sequence is TGTGCCAGCAGCCAACTACAGGGGGCAGGAGAGACCCAGTACTTC.

The chain's CDR3 is CASSLRGLNEQFF. The CDR3 DNA sequence: TGTGCCAGCAGCCTTAGGGGCCTCAATGAGCAGTTCTTC. The chain carries TRBV5-6 and TRBJ2-1, with a weak D call TRBD1 (5 bases). V shed 4 bases and J shed 6 bases, with 11 bases lying between them. The germline CDR1 and CDR2 sequences are SGHDT and YYEEEE. CDR3 length: 13 amino acids.